These 25 T cell receptor beta chains originate from one sample sequenced in a study of T-cell memory formation after mild COVID-19. In TCRdb, the 5' RACE reads were re-called with MiXCR into one record per CDR3 protein. Among approximately 410,000 distinct CDR3 sequences, 23% were seen once, and the ten largest hold roughly 14%. Material: PBMCs or a T cell subset sorted from them (not recorded which). These receptor sequences come from an adult woman who had mild COVID-19 (a few samples of this study predate the infection). Cell type and time point are not known.

This clonotype was picked up a small number of times. The rearrangement uses TRBV30 and TRBJ1-3, with D possibly TRBD1 on 5 matching bases. The CDR3 extends over 13 amino acids. Germline lookup yields CDR1 GTSNPN and CDR2 SVGIG (reference sequence). The V and J ends lost 8 bases and 3 bases respectively, with 14 bases between them. The CDR3 nucleotides read TGTGCCGTACAGGTGGGGATTGGAAACACCATATATTTT. It codes for CAVQVGIGNTIYF. The full variable domain, with the rest looked up from reference TRBV30 and TRBJ1-3, is SQTIHQWPATLVQPVGSPLSLECTVEGTSNPNLYWYRQAAGRGLQLLFYSVGIGQISSEVPQNLSASRPQDRQFILSSKKLLLSDSGFYLCAVQVGIGNTIYFGEGSWLTVV.

This clonotype was picked up a small number of times. The chain carries TRBV20-1 and TRBJ2-7; D tentatively reads TRBD1 or TRBD2 (5 bases each). The germline gives CDR1 DFQATT, CDR2 SNEGSKA (reference sequence). This CDR3 region has 15 residues. The CDR3 DNA is TGCAGCGTCAGATCCGGGGCCCAAAGCTCCTACGAGCAGTACTTC. Its translation: CSVRSGAQSSYEQYF.

The chain has TRBV7-8 and TRBJ2-1; a possible D gene is TRBD1 (6 bases). The V end lost 0 bases, the J end lost 5 bases, and 14 bases lay between the germline ends. The CDR3 spans 16 residues. CDR1 and CDR2 (germline): SGHVS, FQNEAQ. DNA of the CDR3: TGTGCCAGCAGCTTAGCGATCTGGGGGCTTGACAATGAGCAGTTCTTC. As protein: CASSLAIWGLDNEQFF.

The J gene is TRBJ1-1, the V gene TRBV27; tentatively, D is TRBD1 (6 bases). The germline V and J ends were trimmed by 5 bases and 1 base, with 17 bases remaining between them. Germline V gives CDR1 MNHEY, CDR2 SMNVEV (reference sequence). The CDR3 extends over 16 amino acids. In nucleotides, the CDR3 is TGTGCCAGCAGTCCCTTCGGACAGCAAGAGAACACTGAAGCTTTCTTT. It translates to CASSPFGQQENTEAFF.

The gene calls are TRBV15 and TRBJ2-7; D may correspond to TRBD1 or TRBD2 (5 bases each). The CDR3 runs 15 residues. Germline V gene lookup returns CDR1 LNHNV and CDR2 YYDKDF (reference sequence). Between the trimmed V and J ends, which lost 5 bases and 2 bases, there was a span of 16 bases. In DNA, the CDR3 is TGTGCCACCAGCTACGTCCGGGGCCTGACCTACGAGCAGTACTTC. Its translation is CATSYVRGLTYEQYF.

This clonotype appeared a few times. The chain is built from TRBV12-3 or TRBV12-4 and TRBJ1-2, with D tentatively TRBD1 (5 bases). The CDR3 contains 15 residues. Trimming left V 2 bases short and J 4 bases short, with 14 bases between. Written as DNA, the CDR3 is TGTGCCAGCAGTTTAACCCCTGGGGGGGGCTATGGCTACACCTTC. Its protein product is CASSLTPGGGYGYTF.

The chain is built from TRBV18 and TRBJ2-1; D perhaps matches TRBD1 (6 bases). CDR1 is KGHSH, CDR2 LQKENI, per germline. V dropped 5 bases and J dropped 8 bases, with 19 bases sitting between them. The CDR3 extends over 15 amino acids. The CDR3 sequence: CASSRHAGTSDEQFF. CDR3 in DNA: TGTGCCAGCTCAAGGCATGCCGGGACATCGGATGAGCAGTTCTTC. Based on the CDR3 plus reference TRBV18 and TRBJ2-1, the full variable domain is NAGVMQNPRHLVRRRGQEARLRCSPMKGHSHVYWYRQLPEEGLKFMVYLQKENIIDESGMPKERFSAEFPKEGPSILRIQQVVRGDSAAYFCASSRHAGTSDEQFFGPGTRLTVL.

The chain joins TRBV29-1 to TRBJ1-1, with D possibly TRBD1 on 6 matching bases. Trimming took 6 bases from V and 5 from J, leaving 13 bases between them. This CDR3 has 12 amino acids. Germline-derived CDR1 and CDR2 are SQVTM and ANQGSEA. The CDR3 region has the DNA TGCAGCGTAGAACAGGGTGGAACTGAAGCTTTCTTT. This sequence encodes CSVEQGGTEAFF.

The chain carries TRBV6-1 and TRBJ2-5; 9 bases agree with TRBD2. J lost 2 bases, V lost 8 bases, and 9 bases had no gene match. Per germline, CDR1 MNHNS and CDR2 SASEGT. There are 15 residues in the CDR3. The CDR3: CASHGHSGGQETQYF. In DNA, the CDR3 is TGTGCCAGCCACGGACACAGCGGGGGGCAAGAGACCCAGTACTTC.

The chain is built from TRBV13 and TRBJ2-7; 8 bases agree with TRBD2. This CDR3 comprises 18 residues. Germline CDR1 is PRHDT and CDR2 is FYEKMQ (reference sequence). The V segment lost 2 bases and the J segment 7 bases; nucleotides outside the gene matches: 19. The CDR3 DNA reads TGTGCCAGCAGCTTATTTCTTACGCGGGAGGAATCACCTGGGGAGCAGTACTTC. Translating it yields CASSLFLTREESPGEQYF. Full variable domain (remainder filled in from reference TRBV13 and TRBJ2-7): AAGVIQSPRHLIKEKRETATLKCYPIPRHDTVYWYQQGPGQDPQFLISFYEKMQSDKGSIPDRFSAQQFSDYHSELNMSSLELGDSALYFCASSLFLTREESPGEQYFGPGTRLTVT.

This clonotype was seen ten or more times. This chain joins TRBV7-2 and TRBJ1-2, with D possibly TRBD1 on 5 matching bases. Trimming removed 2 bases from V and 2 bases from J, with 9 bases in between. Germline CDR1 SGHTA, CDR2 FQGNSA. The CDR3 totals 14 residues. The CDR3 DNA reads TGTGCCAGCAGCTTACAGGGTTCCAACTATGGCTACACCTTC. It translates to CASSLQGSNYGYTF.

In this sample, this clonotype turned up a few times. This chain uses TRBV20-1 with TRBJ2-3; TRBD2 matches at 9 bases. Germline V CDR1 and CDR2: DFQATT, SNEGSKA (reference sequence). This CDR3 has 14 residues. The junction had 0 bases not matched to a gene; V was cut back by 1 base and J by 1 base. The CDR3 reads CSARVAGGTDTQYF. CDR3 DNA: TGCAGTGCTAGAGTAGCGGGGGGCACAGATACGCAGTATTTT.

The J gene is TRBJ1-5, the V gene TRBV25-1; 7 bases align to TRBD1. This CDR3 is 17 amino acids long. Germline V lookup: CDR1 MGHDK, CDR2 SYGVNS. The junction had 7 bases not matched to a gene; V was cut back by 2 bases and J by 0 bases. The CDR3 DNA reads as TGTGCCAGCAGTGAAGGATCTACAGGGGTTAGCAATCAGCCCCAGCATTTT. Translation: CASSEGSTGVSNQPQHF.

This clonotype was observed a few times. The chain combines TRBV5-1 with TRBJ1-5; D is perhaps TRBD1 (5 bases). This CDR3 is built from 16 residues. The germline V and J ends were trimmed by 0 bases and 0 bases, with 10 bases remaining between them. CDR1 SGHRS and CDR2 YFSETQ come from the germline V gene. This CDR3 reads CASSLDPGNSNQPQHF. The CDR3 region has the DNA TGCGCCAGCAGCTTGGATCCAGGGAATAGCAATCAGCCCCAGCATTTT.

Only a few counts were recorded for this clonotype. The chain has TRBV18 and TRBJ2-5; maybe TRBD1 (5 bases). Germline CDR1 and CDR2: KGHSH and LQKENI. Trimming removed 2 bases from V and 3 bases from J, with 10 bases in between. The CDR3 has 14 amino acids. The CDR3 DNA sequence: TGTGCCAGCTCACCAGCTCCAGGGAAAGAGACCCAGTACTTC. Its protein product is CASSPAPGKETQYF.

This clonotype was seen a few times. The gene calls are TRBV27 and TRBJ1-1; D is uncertain. CDR1 is MNHEY, CDR2 SMNVEV, per germline (reference sequence). The CDR3 spans 15 residues. V was clipped by 5 bases and J by 3 bases, with 16 bases between them. CDR3 in amino acids: CASSPQGVRDTEAFF. Here the CDR3 DNA reads TGTGCCAGCAGTCCCCAAGGAGTGCGGGACACTGAAGCTTTCTTT.

V and J are TRBV21-1 and TRBJ2-7; TRBD1, as called in the table, went unchecked against the DNA. TRBV21-1 has pseudogene status. This CDR3 spans 15 amino acids. The CDR3 loop is CASSAQRQGEGGKGV. The CDR3 DNA reads as TGTGCCAGCAGCGCTCAAAGACAGGGGGAAGGCGGGAAGGGTGTC.

The CDR3 sequence: CASSKMWNTGELFF. CDR3 sequence (DNA): TGTGCCAGCAGTAAAATGTGGAACACCGGGGAGCTGTTTTTT. The chain is built from TRBV11-3 and TRBJ2-2; D is unclear. Germline CDR1 reads SGHNT; CDR2 reads YENEEA. There are 14 residues in the CDR3. Trimming cost V 6 bases and J 1 base, with 9 bases left between them.

This clonotype was detected a few times. This chain joins TRBV27 and TRBJ2-7; 12 positions agree with TRBD2. This CDR3 region has 15 residues. V was clipped by 6 bases and J by 10 bases; unmatched bases: 13. CDR1 and CDR2 from the germline V gene are MNHEY and SMNVEV (reference sequence). The CDR3 region has the DNA TGTGCCAGCAGCACTAAATCTAGCGGGAGGGCCCGACAGTACTTC. Its protein product is CASSTKSSGRARQYF.

The chain is built from TRBV6-2 or TRBV6-3 and TRBJ1-1, with 9 bases lining up with TRBD1. There are 17 residues in the CDR3. Trimming took 2 bases from V and 7 from J; bases not matched to a gene: 14. The germline gives CDR1 MNHEY, CDR2 SVGEGT. CDR3 sequence: CASSYDPQQGARFEAFF. CDR3 nucleotides: TGTGCCAGCAGTTACGACCCGCAACAGGGGGCGAGGTTTGAAGCTTTCTTT.

This chain uses TRBV19 with TRBJ1-1; no firm D call. V lost 6 bases, J lost 5 bases, and 16 bases lay in between. The CDR3 is 14 residues long. From germline, CDR1 is LNHDA and CDR2 SQIVND (reference sequence). CDR3 residues: CASRPSNRATEAFF. CDR3 bases: TGTGCCAGTAGACCCTCTAATAGGGCGACTGAAGCTTTCTTT.

This clonotype was seen more than once but under ten times. The chain recombines TRBV12-2 with TRBJ2-1; TRBD2, the table's D call, lacks a check against the DNA. TRBV12-2 is a documented pseudogene. The CDR3 sequence is 21 residues long. CDR3 protein: CASRLIVGGTSCVRSYNEQFF. The CDR3 region has the DNA TGTGCAAGTCGCTTAATCGTCGGCGGGACTAGCTGTGTTCGTTCCTACAATGAGCAGTTCTTC.

This clonotype was observed a few times. The chain joins TRBV6-5 to TRBJ1-5; D is ambiguous. The CDR3 extends over 13 amino acids. V was clipped by 5 bases and J by 5 bases, with 10 bases between them. CDR1 is MNHEY and CDR2 is SVGAGI in the germline V gene. CDR3 protein: CASSITGDQPQHF. The CDR3 region has the DNA TGTGCCAGCAGTATCACTGGCGATCAGCCCCAGCATTTT.

This clonotype was detected a few times. The gene calls are TRBV4-1 and TRBJ1-2, with 9 bases identical to TRBD1. The CDR3 loop spans 16 amino acids. Germline-derived CDR1 and CDR2 are MGHRA and YSYEKL. V lost 1 base and J lost 3; bases outside the gene matches: 6. This CDR3 reads CASSQVTGGKDYGYTF. As DNA, the CDR3 is TGCGCCAGCAGCCAAGTCACAGGGGGCAAGGACTATGGCTACACCTTC.

The chain combines TRBV9 with TRBJ2-1; D is unresolved. The germline V gene encodes CDR1 SGDLS and CDR2 YYNGEE. The V end was cut by 0 bases, the J end by 4 bases, with 5 bases between. This CDR3 is 13 amino acids long. CDR3 coding DNA: TGTGCCAGCAGCGTAGAGCGATACAATGAGCAGTTCTTC. Translated: CASSVERYNEQFF.